One and the same sample provided the 15 T cell receptor beta chains below, sequenced in a study of shared clonotypes between healthy human individuals. TCRdb's copy holds only in-frame clones and misses some; the assay was immunoSEQ multiplex PCR. The profile shows about 2.3 million clones, approximately 95% of them singletons. The specimen was naive CD4+ T cells from PBMCs. Regarding subset: CD45RA+ positively selected. All receptors derive from a man younger than 35 in good health. Some clones in this sample may be carry-over from other donors' samples.

V gene TRBV5-4 combines with J gene TRBJ2-6, with TRBD1 as a possible D gene (6 bases). The germline V gene has CDR1 SGHNT and CDR2 YYREEE (reference sequence). Deletions cut 4 bases from V and 3 bases from J, with 11 bases between. The CDR3 runs to 15 residues. As DNA, the CDR3 is TGTGCCAGCAGCGGCCAGGGGCGTGGGGCCAACGTCCTGACTTTC. The encoded protein is CASSGQGRGANVLTF.

The chain uses TRBV2 and TRBJ1-2, with D perhaps matching TRBD1 (6 bases). The length of the CDR3 is 15 residues. Deletions cut 6 bases from V and 8 bases from J, with 22 bases between. Per germline, CDR1 SNHLY and CDR2 FYNNEI. CDR3 nucleotides: TGTGCCAGCAGGGGTGCCTTGGGGGGCTTTTACGGCTACACCTTC. It is translated as CASRGALGGFYGYTF.

This clone was observed a single time. The V call is TRBV9, the J call TRBJ2-2, with D possibly matching TRBD2 (7 bases). This CDR3 contains 15 residues. CDR1 SGDLS and CDR2 YYNGEE come from the germline V gene. Between the trimmed V and J ends, which lost 6 bases and 4 bases, there was a span of 16 bases. CDR3 in DNA: TGTGCCAGCACAAAGCGGGACACTCCCACCGGGGAGCTGTTTTTT. Encoded protein: CASTKRDTPTGELFF.

The chain joins TRBV5-1 to TRBJ1-2; unclear D gene. The V end was cut by 3 bases, the J end by 3 bases, with 6 bases between. The CDR3 is 12 amino acids. Looked up from germline, CDR1 is SGHRS and CDR2 is YFSETQ. In DNA form, the CDR3 reads TGCGCCAGCAGCTCGACGTACTATGGCTACACCTTC. Its translation is CASSSTYYGYTF.

V and J are TRBV19 and TRBJ2-7, with TRBD2 identical over 7 bases. The J segment lost 6 bases and the V segment lost 5 bases, leaving 13 bases of the junction unmatched. CDR3 size: 15 residues. Germline CDR1 LNHDA, CDR2 SQIVND (reference sequence). This chain's CDR3 is CASSPGRTSVGEQYF. DNA of the CDR3: TGTGCCAGTAGTCCGGGACGTACTAGCGTCGGCGAGCAGTACTTC.

This chain uses TRBV7-2 with TRBJ2-7; D gene uncertain. CDR1 and CDR2 (germline): SGHTA, FQGNSA. V lost 3 bases to trimming and J lost 4 bases, with 13 bases between them. The CDR3 spans 14 residues. The CDR3 here is CASSLRSRKYEQYF. DNA of the CDR3: TGTGCCAGCAGCTTGCGATCCAGAAAGTACGAGCAGTACTTC.

The V and J genes are TRBV14 and TRBJ2-1; D is perhaps TRBD2 (6 bases). CDR3 length equals 17 residues. Germline V gives CDR1 SGHDN, CDR2 FVKESK. V was shortened by 1 base and J by 1 base, with 14 bases between the two germline ends. This CDR3 is CASSQGSREDSYNEQFF. The CDR3 DNA reads as TGTGCCAGCAGCCAAGGGTCGAGGGAGGATTCCTACAATGAGCAGTTCTTC.

The gene calls are TRBV6-6 and TRBJ1-2, with D uncertain. The CDR3 runs 12 residues. V was shortened by 2 bases and J by 7 bases, with 8 bases between the two germline ends. Looked up from germline, CDR1 is MNHNY and CDR2 is SVGAGI (reference sequence). CDR3 nucleotide sequence: TGTGCCAGCAGTTACGTAGGCCCTGGCTACACCTTC. As protein: CASSYVGPGYTF.

This chain connects TRBV7-9 to TRBJ1-1; the match to TRBD1 covers 7 bases. The CDR3 runs to 14 residues. V lost 5 bases and J lost 5; bases outside the gene matches: 8. CDR1 and CDR2 (germline): SEHNR, FQNEAQ (reference sequence). As DNA, the CDR3 is TGTGCCAGCAGCACAAGACAGGGATTTACTGAAGCTTTCTTT. Amino acid sequence: CASSTRQGFTEAFF. The whole variable domain, filled in from reference TRBV7-9 and TRBJ1-1, reads DTGVSQNPRHKITKRGQNVTFRCDPISEHNRLYWYRQTLGQGPEFLTYFQNEAQLEKSRLLSDRFSAERPKGSFSTLEIQRTEQGDSAMYLCASSTRQGFTEAFFGQGTRLTVV.

The V gene is TRBV30, the J gene TRBJ1-5; D may be TRBD1 (5 bases). Germline V gene lookup returns CDR1 GTSNPN and CDR2 SVGIG (reference sequence). The CDR3 loop spans 16 amino acids. The germline V and J ends were trimmed by 0 bases and 6 bases, with 18 bases remaining between them. In DNA form, the CDR3 reads TGTGCCTGGAGTGTACGTGGAGCGGGGGGAACTCAGCCCCAGCATTTT. Protein product: CAWSVRGAGGTQPQHF.

The chain is built from TRBV21-1 and TRBJ1-5; the table calls TRBD1, which could not be checked here. TRBV21-1 is a recognized pseudogene. CDR3 length: 16 amino acids. CDR3 bases: TGTGCCAGCAGCAAGGGAAGGGGGAAGGGCAATCAGCCCCAGCATTTT. It codes for CASSKGRGKGNQPQHF.

The chain is built from TRBV28 and TRBJ2-1; 11 bases agree with TRBD1. This CDR3 contains 17 residues. Trimming took 4 bases from V and 7 from J; bases not matched to a gene: 12. CDR1 and CDR2 from the germline V gene are MDHEN and SYDVKM. The CDR3 spells CASSYPPGTGGGNEQFF. CDR3 nucleotide sequence: TGTGCCAGCAGTTATCCCCCCGGGACAGGGGGTGGGAATGAGCAGTTCTTC.

The chain recombines TRBV7-8 with TRBJ2-7; 7 positions match TRBD2. Germline V CDR1 and CDR2: SGHVS, FQNEAQ. V lost 5 bases, J lost 2 bases, and 12 bases stayed unmatched. The CDR3 totals 16 residues. CDR3 nucleotides: TGTGCCAGCAGCCGAGAAGCGGGAACATTGACCTACGAGCAGTACTTC. Protein sequence: CASSREAGTLTYEQYF.

The CDR3 region is CASRVGTARGDTQYF. CDR3 nucleotide sequence: TGTGCCAGCAGGGTTGGGACGGCACGGGGAGATACGCAGTATTTT. V and J are TRBV6-1 and TRBJ2-3, with D perhaps matching TRBD1 or TRBD2 (5 bases each). Trimming cost V 6 bases and J 5 bases, with 18 bases left between them. Germline values: CDR1 MNHNS, CDR2 SASEGT. The CDR3 runs to 15 residues.

The chain couples TRBV28 to TRBJ1-4; 8 bases agree with TRBD1. CDR3 length: 15 amino acids. CDR1 and CDR2 from the germline V gene are MDHEN and SYDVKM. V trimming: 5 bases; J trimming: 8 bases; junction bases outside the gene matches: 10. Written as DNA, the CDR3 is TGTGCCAGCAGTACCCGGACAGGGCTTTGGGAAAAACTGTTTTTT. Protein: CASSTRTGLWEKLFF.